This T cell receptor beta chain emerged from a study of T cells in Graves' hyperthyroidism and ophthalmopathy (dated by TCRdb to about 2019). Regarding the research as a whole: Peripheral blood was collected at initial diagnosis, before any treatment. After sampling, hyperthyroidism patients received methimazole starting at 30 mg daily, and ophthalmopathy patients received high-dose intravenous methylprednisolone. The study also compared thyroid tissue and blood T-cell repertoires from about six Graves' hyperthyroidism patients. TCR Vbeta CDR3 sequencing of 140 or so peripheral blood samples (fewer than 45 ophthalmopathy, 75 to 85 hyperthyroidism and roughly 17 progressor patients) is reported in the paper. Prospective prediction of ophthalmopathy was tested in an independent validation cohort of some 20 hyperthyroidism patients and around 16 patients who later progressed to ophthalmopathy. The 100 or so discovery patients were divided at random into training and test sets in a 7:3 ratio. TCR V-J signatures able to tell the groups apart were searched for in a discovery cohort of 100 or so patients, of whom more than 40 had Graves' ophthalmopathy and 57 had stable Graves' hyperthyroidism.

General findings and caveats noted by the study authors: Sample size was not statistically predetermined, and investigators were not blinded to group allocation. Ophthalmopathy was separated from stable hyperthyroidism by a 13 V-J signature model, with over 85% sensitivity and just over 81% specificity obtained in cross-validation and 80%/75% obtained in testing. In validation, progression to ophthalmopathy was predicted by the model with 65% to 71% sensitivity and 72.22% specificity, a median of approximately 6.5 months before onset. Most expanded thyroid clonotypes (frequency above 0.001) were also detected in blood, a finding suggesting that blood repertoires may reflect thyroid immune responses.

TCR beta CDR3 regions were amplified from RNA transcripts. The TCR CDR3 was subjected to a first round of RT-PCR using the HTBI primer set and the Qiagen OneStep RT-PCR kit. Libraries were constructed in a second round of multiplex PCR, after which size selection and purification were carried out. Paired-end sequencing of the libraries was performed with 100 bp reads on an Illumina HiSeq2000. The paper's data handling went like this. SOAPnuke was used to process the raw data, with reads discarded if the reads contained adapters or uncalled bases, had a mean Phred below 15, or lacked an exact constant-primer or identifier match. COPE v1.2.5 was used to merge the high-quality paired reads, and each unique nucleotide sequence was defined as a clonotype. Clonotypes were aligned to IMGT TRBV, TRBD and TRBJ reference segments using MiTCR v1.1. Analysis was restricted to V-J combinations with a frequency above 0.0001, which covered roughly 99% of repertoires. The TCS score was defined as the ratio of F50 (clonal expansion) to E x V (chaos), calculated using BLOSUM62-based TCRdist between CDR3 peptides within each V-J. Welch's t-statistics and random forest reduced approximately 520 V-J features to 13, which were used in a naive Bayes classifier (R e1071). TCRdb reanalyzed the raw reads on its own, using fastp at Q25 for trimming and MiXCR for clone calling, and kept in-frame beta chains. CDR3 protein sequences are deduplicated, and each keeps its most common genes and DNA. The V and J calls follow TCRdb's processing rather than the paper's. The sample records hundreds of thousands of distinct CDR3 sequences, approximately 14% of which are singletons. Around 7% of the sample rests with the top ten.

At the junction V is shortened by 5 bases and J by 5 bases, with 15 bases in between. The CDR3 measures 14 amino acids from cysteine to phenylalanine. Solely the CDR3 DNA is kept, with 42 bases framed from the first base. From a lookup of the germline V gene, CDR1 and CDR2 are SGHTA and FQGNSA. This clonotype showed up just once. Its cognate antigen has yet to be identified. Base qualities are not recorded, but no much larger clone differs from it by a single base. On its own, one read is weak support. Stable Graves' hyperthyroidism was defined as no progression to ophthalmopathy during 18 months of follow-up. Hyperthyroidism patients were newly diagnosed, had a disease duration of under 2 months, and were aged 18 to 65 years. Patients with uncontrolled infections, other autoimmune diseases, pregnancy or lactation were excluded. Diagnoses were established on the basis of clinical symptoms, serum thyroxine and TRAb, thyroid ultrasound, and orbital computed tomography. PBMCs were isolated from about 10 ml of fresh peripheral blood by Ficoll-Paque density gradient centrifugation. Total RNA was extracted using Trizol reagent, and RNA quality was assessed on an Agilent 2100 Bioanalyzer.

Sequenced sample: blood. Here the chain combines TRBV7-2 and TRBJ2-5, and possibly TRBD1, on 5 matching bases. The source of this sequence is a woman younger than 35 with Graves' hyperthyroidism. The CDR3 here reads CASSQGFTAETQYF. The DNA sequence follows: TGTGCCAGCAGCCAGGGATTTACAGCGGAGACCCAGTACTTC.